These 4 T cell receptor beta chains originate from one sample sequenced in a study of identical twins. TCRdb reanalysed the 5' RACE reads using MiXCR and keeps one entry per CDR3 protein. Of hundreds of thousands of distinct CDR3 sequences detected, around 20% appear once; the ten largest clones hold 4.3%. These same records also appear under a second study, on T cells expressing NK-cell markers.

What was sequenced was PBMCs. The receptors stem from a woman younger than 30 in good health.

The chain employs TRBV7-2 and TRBJ1-1, with TRBD1 as a possible D gene (5 bases). V dropped 4 bases and J dropped 11 bases, with 14 bases sitting between them. The V gene's germline CDR1 is SGHTA and CDR2 FQGNSA. The CDR3 spans 12 residues. The CDR3 protein is CASSYLEDNAFF. CDR3 DNA sequence: TGTGCCAGCAGCTACCTAGAGGACAACGCTTTCTTT.

The chain combines TRBV12-3 or TRBV12-4 with TRBJ2-1; D ambiguous. V lost 8 bases, J lost 0 bases, and 11 bases lay in between. This CDR3 comprises 14 residues. CDR3 amino acids: CASPRPGSYNEQFF. The CDR3 region has the DNA TGTGCCAGCCCACGTCCGGGCTCCTACAATGAGCAGTTCTTC.

The V gene is TRBV20-1, the J gene TRBJ2-3; D remains unclear. V lost 3 bases and J 9 bases, leaving 10 bases between the germline ends. Germline CDR1 is DFQATT and CDR2 is SNEGSKA (reference sequence). There are 11 residues in the CDR3. For the CDR3, the DNA is TGCAGTGCTAGTGGAACAGTGACGCAGTATTTT. This codes for CSASGTVTQYF.

The chain couples TRBV7-9 to TRBJ1-1; D gene ambiguous. The germline V gene encodes CDR1 SEHNR and CDR2 FQNEAQ (reference sequence). The CDR3 contains 16 residues. The ends were cut back, 1 base at V and 4 bases at J, with 16 bases in the middle. The CDR3 protein is CASSLDRQLRGTEAFF. CDR3 in DNA: TGTGCCAGCAGCTTAGATCGGCAGCTCCGGGGCACTGAAGCTTTCTTT.